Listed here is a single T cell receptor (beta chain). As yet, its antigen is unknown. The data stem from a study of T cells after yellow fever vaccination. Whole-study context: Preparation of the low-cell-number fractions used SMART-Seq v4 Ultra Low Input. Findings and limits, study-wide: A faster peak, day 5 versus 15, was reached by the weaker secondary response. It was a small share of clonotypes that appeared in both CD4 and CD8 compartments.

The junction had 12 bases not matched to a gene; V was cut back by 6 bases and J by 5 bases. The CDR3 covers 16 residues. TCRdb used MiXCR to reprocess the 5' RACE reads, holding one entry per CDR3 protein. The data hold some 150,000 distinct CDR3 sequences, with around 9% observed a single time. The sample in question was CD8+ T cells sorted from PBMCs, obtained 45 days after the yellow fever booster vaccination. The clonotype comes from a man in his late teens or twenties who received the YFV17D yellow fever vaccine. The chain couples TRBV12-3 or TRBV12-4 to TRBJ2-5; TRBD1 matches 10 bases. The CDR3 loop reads CASRRGGQGRSETQYF. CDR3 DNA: TGTGCCAGCAGACGAGGGGGACAGGGGCGATCGGAGACCCAGTACTTC.